A single sample gave rise to the 16 T cell receptor beta chains below, sequenced in a study of Ad26.COV2.S vaccination and SARS-CoV-2 variants. Sequencing used immunoSEQ multiplex PCR; TCRdb keeps in-frame clones, though not all of them. The top ten hold approximately 2.2% of the sample, which has more than 300,000 clones, 70% to 90% seen once. Regarding treatment: about 20 received Ad26.COV2.S at low or high dose, single or two shots; 5 received placebo; per-sample allocation not given. Collection of the samples took place on day 63 after the first injection of vaccine or placebo. Sequenced material: peripheral blood, taken in a trial of Ad26.COV2.S vaccine versus placebo. The receptors originated from a person aged 18-60 years who received the Ad26.COV2.S COVID-19 vaccine or a placebo.

This clone was seen a few times. The V call is TRBV7-8, the J call TRBJ1-5; 7 bases are a match to TRBD1. Per the germline V gene, CDR1 is SGHVS and CDR2 is FQNEAQ. V trimming: 4 bases; J trimming: 7 bases; junction bases outside the gene matches: 4. The CDR3 is made up of 13 amino acids. The CDR3, as DNA: TGTGCCAGCAGCTCCGACAGGGCCCAGCCCCAGCATTTT. This encodes CASSSDRAQPQHF. Full variable domain (remainder filled in from reference TRBV7-8 and TRBJ1-5): GAGVSQSPRYKVAKRGQDVALRCDPISGHVSLFWYQQALGQGPEFLTYFQNEAQLDKSGLPSDRFFAERPEGSVSTLKIQRTQQEDSAVYLCASSSDRAQPQHFGDGTRLSIL.

V and J are TRBV5-4 and TRBJ2-1, with 7 bases fitting TRBD1. Per germline, CDR1 SGHNT and CDR2 YYREEE (reference sequence). The CDR3 is 15 residues long. The V gene end was trimmed by 0 bases and the J gene end by 4 bases; junction bases not matched to a gene: 4. CDR3 nucleotide sequence: TGTGCCAGCAGCTTGGACAGGGGATCATACAATGAGCAGTTCTTC. Translated, it gives CASSLDRGSYNEQFF.

This clone was counted once. J is TRBJ2-1 and V is TRBV29-1; 11 bases are a match to TRBD2. V lost 4 bases and J lost 0; bases outside the gene matches: 5. Germline V lookup: CDR1 SQVTM, CDR2 ANQGSEA. This CDR3 spans 16 amino acids. CDR3 DNA sequence: TGCAGCGTTGCCGGGACTAGCGGTGTCTCCTACAATGAGCAGTTCTTC. Its protein is CSVAGTSGVSYNEQFF.

The gene calls are TRBV7-9 and TRBJ2-7; perhaps TRBD1 as D (6 bases). The V and J ends lost 1 base and 3 bases respectively, with 16 bases between them. The CDR3 sequence is 16 residues long. The germline V gene encodes CDR1 SEHNR and CDR2 FQNEAQ (reference sequence). This CDR3 is CASSLGDGGRGYEQYF. Written as DNA, the CDR3 is TGTGCCAGCAGCTTAGGAGATGGGGGCCGGGGCTACGAGCAGTACTTC.

There are a few counts of this clone. The chain links TRBV25-1 to TRBJ2-7, with TRBD1 matching 11 bases. J was trimmed by 6 bases and V by 3 bases; bases with no gene match: 1. The CDR3 sequence is 13 residues long. Germline V gene data show CDR1 as MGHDK and CDR2 as SYGVNS. This CDR3 reads CASSDGTGGEQYF. As DNA, the CDR3 is TGTGCCAGCAGTGACGGGACAGGGGGCGAGCAGTACTTC.

The J gene is TRBJ1-5, the V gene TRBV4-2; D is uncertain. The germline V gene has CDR1 LGHNA and CDR2 YNFKEQ. V was cut by 1 base and J by 2 bases, with 18 bases left in between. This CDR3 region has 18 residues. The CDR3 spells CASSQGSGGLWRNQPQHF. As DNA, the CDR3 is TGTGCCAGCAGCCAAGGAAGTGGCGGTCTGTGGCGCAATCAGCCCCAGCATTTT.

V gene TRBV7-2 combines with J gene TRBJ2-1; the match to TRBD2 covers 11 bases. From germline, CDR1 is SGHTA and CDR2 FQGNSA. With 5 bases clipped from V and 4 bases from J, the junction kept 16 bases outside the gene matches. The CDR3 is 19 amino acids. The CDR3: CASSARSTSGTGAYNEQFF. The CDR3 DNA reads TGTGCCAGCAGCGCTCGATCGACTAGCGGGACCGGTGCTTACAATGAGCAGTTCTTC.

The V call is TRBV3-1 (or the pseudogene TRBV3-2), the J call TRBJ2-3; TRBD2 matches 8 bases. Germline CDR1 reads LGHDT; CDR2 reads YNNKEL (reference sequence). The CDR3 spans 15 residues. The V gene end was trimmed by 4 bases and the J gene end by 3 bases; junction bases not matched to a gene: 6. CDR3 coding DNA: TGTGCCAGCAGCCCGCGGGAGGATCGGACAGATACGCAGTATTTT. Encoded protein: CASSPREDRTDTQYF.

The chain uses TRBV5-6 and TRBJ1-1; 7 positions match TRBD1. The CDR3 is 13 amino acids. V trimming: 4 bases; J trimming: 1 base; junction bases outside the gene matches: 1. Germline CDR1 is SGHDT and CDR2 is YYEEEE. CDR3 region: CASSRDRNTEAFF. The CDR3, as DNA: TGTGCCAGCAGCCGGGACAGGAACACTGAAGCTTTCTTT.

This clone was counted at least ten times. The chain recombines TRBV30 with TRBJ2-1; 8 bases agree with TRBD2. Germline values: CDR1 GTSNPN, CDR2 SVGIG (reference sequence). There are 15 residues in the CDR3. J lost 8 bases, V lost 1 base, and 10 bases had no gene match. CDR3 DNA sequence: TGTGCCTGGAGTGGGGGTAGCGGGGAAACAGATGAGCAGTTCTTC. Encoded protein: CAWSGGSGETDEQFF.

This chain connects TRBV7-2 to TRBJ2-1, with 11 nucleotides matching TRBD1. The CDR3 spans 19 residues. The germline CDR1 and CDR2 sequences are SGHTA and FQGNSA. Trimming removed 5 bases from V and 1 base from J; junction bases left unmatched: 13. CDR3 DNA sequence: TGTGCCAGCAGCCCCCGGGACAGGGGGGTGGGTAGGTCCTACAATGAGCAGTTCTTC. This encodes CASSPRDRGVGRSYNEQFF.

The CDR3 loop is CAWRGGIDQPQHF. In nucleotides, the CDR3 is TGTGCCTGGAGGGGGGGGATTGATCAGCCCCAGCATTTT. This sequence joins TRBV30 and TRBJ1-5, with D possibly TRBD1 on 5 matching bases. CDR3 length: 13 amino acids. The ends were cut back, 3 bases at V and 5 bases at J, with 11 bases in the middle. Germline V gene lookup returns CDR1 GTSNPN and CDR2 SVGIG (reference sequence).

In regard to this clone: The junction does not match germline at one end; this may be a read error. The genes are TRBV2 and TRBJ2-5; TRBD1 aligns across 7 bases. Germline V gene lookup returns CDR1 SNHLY and CDR2 FYNNEI. There are 15 residues in the CDR3. The DNA of the CDR3 is TGTGCCAGCAGGGAAGACAGGGCCCTCAGGGTGACCCAGTACTTC. Translation gives CASREDRALRVTQYF.

Comment on this clone: Distinct nucleotide sequences in the sample also encode this CDR3. This rearrangement joins TRBV7-2 to TRBJ1-2; D call uncertain. Germline assignment: CDR1 SGHTA and CDR2 FQGNSA. V was cut by 1 base and J by 4 bases, with 7 bases left in between. The CDR3 spans 13 residues. DNA for the CDR3: TGTGCCAGCAGCTTAGGTCAGATCTATGGCTACACCTTC. Translating it yields CASSLGQIYGYTF. The whole variable domain, remainder taken from reference TRBV7-2 and TRBJ1-2, is GAGVSQSPSNKVTEKGKDVELRCDPISGHTALYWYRQSLGQGLEFLIYFQGNSAPDKSGLPSDRFSAERTGGSVSTLTIQRTQQEDSAVYLCASSLGQIYGYTFGSGTRLTVV.

DNA for the CDR3: TGTGCCAGCAGCCCACTAGTGTCCAGGGCAACTAATGAAAAACTGTTTTTT. Its protein product is CASSPLVSRATNEKLFF. The chain carries TRBV7-6 and TRBJ1-4; D may be TRBD1 (5 bases). This CDR3 is 17 amino acids long. The V gene lost 5 bases and the J gene lost 0 bases, with 16 bases spanning the gap. Germline assignment: CDR1 SGHVS and CDR2 FNYEAQ. Drawing the rest from reference TRBV7-6 and TRBJ1-4, the complete variable domain is GAGVSQSPRYKVTKRGQDVALRCDPISGHVSLYWYRQALGQGPEFLTYFNYEAQQDKSGLPNDRFSAERPEGSISTLTIQRTEQRDSAMYRCASSPLVSRATNEKLFFGSGTQLSVL.

V and J are TRBV11-2 and TRBJ2-7, with 7 nucleotides matching TRBD1. Germline V lookup: CDR1 SGHAT, CDR2 FQNNGV. The CDR3 covers 15 residues. Unmatched junction bases numbered 4, after V lost 2 bases and J lost 0 bases. CDR3 amino acids: CASSLSRDSSYEQYF. Here the CDR3 DNA reads TGTGCCAGCAGCTTATCCCGGGACAGCTCCTACGAGCAGTACTTC. Using reference TRBV11-2 and TRBJ2-7 for the parts outside the CDR3, the full variable domain is EAGVAQSPRYKIIEKRQSVAFWCNPISGHATLYWYQQILGQGPKLLIQFQNNGVVDDSQLPKDRFSAERLKGVDSTLKIQPAKLEDSAVYLCASSLSRDSSYEQYFGPGTRLTVT.